This record covers a single T cell receptor (beta chain). The antigen is undetermined. This record comes from a study of cytomegalovirus exposure and HLA in healthy donors. Turning to the study itself: The roughly 130 validation repertoires, a later analysis reported, used the same platform as the roughly 660 repertoires from the first cohort. Study results and caveats: Listed as cytomegalovirus-associated were 164 TCR beta chains. High specificity and sensitivity for cytomegalovirus status were reported for the classifier.

Trimming removed 6 bases from V and 8 bases from J, with 5 bases in between. This CDR3 comprises 10 residues. Data came from immunoSEQ multiplex PCR; TCRdb stores just in-frame clones and leaves some out. In the table there are some 210,000 clones, around 87% of which are singletons. The sample was PBMCs. This receptor was identified in a woman aged 18-29 years in good health and CMV-seropositive. The chain is built from TRBV23-1 and TRBJ1-5; no reliable D call. TRBV23-1 is recorded as an ORF, its role being uncertain. CDR3 nucleotide sequence: TGCGCCAGCAGGGGAGAGCCCCAGCATTTT. Translation: CASRGEPQHF.